This paragraph covers one TCR beta chain sequence. The antigen remains undetermined. The data belong to a study of shared clonotypes between healthy human individuals. Germline CDR1 MGHRA, CDR2 YSYEKL. The CDR3 spans 15 residues. With 5 bases removed from V and 0 bases from J, the gap between germline ends came to 13 bases. Naive CD8 cells were CD45RO-negative, positively selected for CCR7, excluding terminally differentiated effector memory CD45RA+ cells. Donors, healthy HIV-negative adults, lacked recent acute infections or vaccinations. Each cell subset's genomic DNA was divided evenly among several immunoSEQ plates. Method: immunoSEQ multiplex PCR; TCRdb's copy keeps in-frame clones and lacks some. The table records 1.5 million to 2.5 million clones, approximately 94% of them present only once. Findings and caveats of the study: What limited the represented genetic and exposure-history diversity was the small number of donors.

Sequencing used naive CD8+ T cells sorted from blood. This TCR derives from a man in his late teens or twenties in good health. V and J are TRBV4-1 and TRBJ1-2; D perhaps matches TRBD1 (5 bases). CDR3 bases: TGCGCCAGCAGCTCCTCAGGACAAGCTAACTATGGCTACACCTTC. This codes for CASSSSGQANYGYTF.